This T cell receptor beta chain was profiled in a study of cytomegalovirus exposure and HLA in healthy donors (dated by TCRdb to the late 2010s). Broadly, across the study: In an earlier analysis of under 750 of the donors, around 300 Gb of sequence data and 90 million to 120 million unique TCR beta sequences from 150 million to 200 million T cells were reported. Around 320 gigabases of sequencing data and roughly 90 million unique TCR sequences were included in an early release covering several hundred HLA-typed donors. Among the roughly 400 genotyped donors, approximately 81% belonged to the genetic ancestry cluster associated with self-reported Caucasian donors. The study was designed to test whether signatures of past pathogen exposure could be identified by cataloging public T cell receptors. The study profiled the T cell repertoires of around 700 subjects by immunosequencing and related them to cytomegalovirus serostatus. Along with the approximately 700-subject first cohort, a separate validation cohort of about 110 different subjects was used. High-throughput TCR immunosequencing, statistical association of individual TCRs with disease status, and machine learning were combined to predict cytomegalovirus infection status. A later analysis re-examined previously published TCR beta repertoires from more than 600 donors and added high-resolution HLA genotyping to investigate patterns of TCR occurrence. Rather than drawing on any new phenotypic data, the later analysis identified candidate immune exposures from TCR beta sequences and the way those sequences occurred across donors. To decide whether each TCR beta V gene segment behaved as functional or pseudogenic, an earlier analysis of several hundred of the donors relied on high-throughput TCR beta sequencing. Donor age, sex, ethnicity and CMV serostatus were compiled alongside the repertoire data. A later genetic analysis used genome-wide SNP genotypes for about three fifths of the 666 donors, treating that subset as a discovery cohort. Every discovery cohort repertoire had been produced on one sequencing platform. HLA typing covered class I and class II loci at four-digit resolution. Typing coverage varied by locus: roughly 629-640 donors for A, B, C, DRB1 and DQB1; approximately 500 for DQA1; over 600 for DPA1; 400 to 480 for DPB1. Four to six DR-DQ haplotypes were handled as single units for association and clustering, since linkage in the cohort was strong. Among roughly 400 genotyped donors of the cohort, an average of around 240,000 unique TCR beta nucleotide sequences was sequenced per donor, of which roughly 17% were non-productive.

The library was produced with the immunoSEQ multiplex PCR assay. A mixture of 60 forward primers for TCR Vbeta segments and 13 reverse primers for TCR Jbeta segments was used in the multiplex PCR. A multiplex PCR assay on genomic DNA amplified the CDR3 region of rearranged TCR beta genes. On the Illumina HiSeq System, the amplified TCR beta libraries were sequenced as 87-base-pair reads. The study's processing was this. A later analysis tallied some 79 million unique TCR beta chains across the 700 or so repertoires, and some 10 million of those chains were shared by two or more donors. Raw reads were error-corrected and collapsed into unique sequences with a nearest-neighbor algorithm that merged closely related sequences to remove PCR and sequencing errors. Alignment of CDR3 sequences to IMGT reference sequences was used to assign V, D and J gene segments. For a sequence to be retained, at least a six-nucleotide match to both a V gene segment and a J gene segment was required. A rearrangement counted as productive if the CDR3 had no stop codons and remained in frame with V and J, and every other rearrangement counted as non-productive. Following IMGT convention, CDR3 was defined as the stretch from the second conserved V-encoded cysteine up to the conserved J-encoded phenylalanine. The earlier analysis of about 590 of the donors excluded sequences that lacked an unambiguous match to a single V gene segment. An earlier analysis of a few hundred of the donors called V segments functional above 56.7% productive rearrangements and segregating when the between-donor standard deviation exceeded 5%. A statistical classification framework was built to diagnose cytomegalovirus status from the catalog of TCR beta chain sequences. A later analysis assigned V and J genes by comparing TCR nucleotide sequences with IMGT/GENE-DB human TR gene sequences. Using the TCRdist pipeline, a later analysis assigned CDR3 sequences along with most-parsimonious VDJ recombination scenarios. In a later analysis, each TCR beta chain was defined by its CDR3 amino acid sequence together with its V-gene family, and reads lacking a unique V-gene family were excluded. In a later analysis, around 650 highly shared, low-generation-probability nucleotide sequences were removed to address suspected cross-contamination and a sequencing artifact. For each public chain, a later analysis derived a clonal expansion index from normalized ranks of inferred template counts within each repertoire. In a later analysis, generation probabilities were computed using a VDJ recombination model fitted to out-of-frame rearrangements, and the results were checked against IGoR. In a later analysis, hypergeometric tests were used to score TCR-TCR, TCR-HLA and TCR-CMV co-occurrence, with a repertoire-size bias correction applied to TCR pairs. A later analysis estimated false discovery rates by permuting HLA or CMV assignments 20 times. A later analysis grouped co-occurring TCRs with DBSCAN, adding TCRdist sequence similarity when clustering within HLA-allele-positive subsets. For co-occurrence clustering, repertoires with fewer than 30,000 or more than 120,000 public chains were excluded, along with about five repertoires with anomalous nucleotide sharing. TCRdb's version of the immuneACCESS table is confined to in-frame rearrangements and falls short of the full clone set. An unresolved V gene accounts for under half of the shortfall where checked; the remainder is of unknown origin. V, J and clone size derive from that table, while D and trimming were established from the DNA sequence. In all, the sample holds under 100,000 clones, and nearly 70% of those were seen once. Of the sample, more than 12% is held by the ten largest clones.

In total, 630 or so healthy bone marrow donors made up the cohort. At the time of sampling, all cohort members were nominally healthy, though unrecorded immune exposures were likely present. The donor was CMV seropositive and was included in the group of some 290 seropositive cohort members. Each donor provided a peripheral blood sample, and peripheral blood mononuclear cells were used for TCR beta sequencing. The Qiagen DNeasy Blood Extraction Kit was used to extract genomic DNA from the blood cell samples. Study-wide conclusions, independent of this receptor: In a later analysis, some 18,000 TCR beta sequences were associated with specific HLA alleles at a false discovery rate of 0.05. In both the original and validation cohorts, the classifier was reported to diagnose cytomegalovirus status with high specificity and sensitivity. In a later analysis, the rate of TCR association differed among HLA loci, with DRB1 alleles having the most associated TCRs and HLA-C alleles having the fewest. A cluster of highly shared sequence variants was judged likely to be a technical artifact of the sequencing pipeline. It was suggested by the authors that the approach could potentially be generalized to other disease states and immunological phenotypes. Some IMGT-functional V segments, including TRBV6-2 and TRBV6-3, could not be told apart with the 87-base-pair reads, so those segments were excluded. This cohort had only TCR beta chains sequenced, and the lack of alpha or paired-chain data limited which features could be detected. In a later analysis, HLA-associated TCR beta chains were found to be more clonally expanded and to have lower generation probabilities than equally common non-associated chains. In an earlier analysis of around 600 of the donors, most TCR beta V segments appeared in productive rearrangements about 90% or about 30% of the time, broadly matching IMGT annotations. CMV serostatus was the only immune exposure information available for the cohort. A total of roughly 160 TCR beta chains were listed by the study as associated with cytomegalovirus. The earlier analysis of some 560 of the donors excluded roughly 17 rarely observed V segments, including chromosome 9 orphons, because counts were too low. A few of the identified cytomegalovirus-associated TCR beta chains were confirmed in vitro to be specific for cytomegalovirus antigens. An association between a missense DCLRE1C variant and V-gene and J-gene trimming of TCR beta chains was found in a later genetic analysis and replicated in an independent cohort. Assigning TCR associations to individual alleles was difficult when HLA alleles, especially DR and DQ, strongly co-occurred. A further reported finding was that TCR beta sequences accurately predicted the HLA-A and HLA-B alleles for most subjects in the first cohort. The presence/absence analyses assumed that sequencing depth was roughly uniform across donors, and that assumption may not be true. Across donors, most TCR sequences were observed very rarely, whereas some public TCRs were present in many individuals. A later analysis found that most CMV-associated TCR beta chains appeared HLA-restricted, with HLA associations seemingly driven largely by CMV exposure. A later genetic analysis reported fewer N-insertions in productive TCRs among donors in an Asian-associated ancestry cluster than the roughly 670-donor mean. Correlated functional status among segregating V segments might be attributable to linkage disequilibrium, but an unknown experimental factor could not be ruled out. In a later analysis, several top co-occurrence clusters were reported to appear linked to parvovirus B19, influenza, CMV and Epstein-Barr virus. HLA typing was unavailable for some donors at each locus, so association tests used only the typed subset.

The CDR3, cysteine through phenylalanine, is 13 amino acids long. Only CDR3 DNA is held: 39 bases, read in frame from base 1. Relative to germline, V is 7 bases shorter and J is 1 base shorter, with 11 bases between their ends. The germline V gene provides CDR1 MNHNS and CDR2 SASEGT. On this clone itself: It lacks a known antigen. Per-base quality was not reported, and no clone a single base away is much larger than it.

The chain couples TRBV6-1 to TRBJ2-7; the D segment cannot be called with confidence. Sequencing was performed on PBMCs. The sequence was collected from a woman aged 50 to 60 in good health and CMV-seropositive. The CDR3 protein: CASILQASYEQYF. The sequenced DNA: TGTGCCAGCATCTTGCAGGCGTCCTACGAGCAGTACTTC.